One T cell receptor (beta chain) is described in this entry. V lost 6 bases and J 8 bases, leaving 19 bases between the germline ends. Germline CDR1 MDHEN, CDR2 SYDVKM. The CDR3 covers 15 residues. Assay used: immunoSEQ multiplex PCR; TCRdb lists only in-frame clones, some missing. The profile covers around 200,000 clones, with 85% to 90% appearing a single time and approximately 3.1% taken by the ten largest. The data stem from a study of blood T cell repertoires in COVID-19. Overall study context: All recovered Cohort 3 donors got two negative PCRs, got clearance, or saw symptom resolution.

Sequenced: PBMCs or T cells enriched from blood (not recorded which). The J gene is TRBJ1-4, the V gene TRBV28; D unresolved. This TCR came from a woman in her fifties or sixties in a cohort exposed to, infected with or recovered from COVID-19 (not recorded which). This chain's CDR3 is CASSVPGSGREKLFF. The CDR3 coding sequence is TGTGCCAGCAGCGTACCGGGATCCGGGCGCGAAAAACTGTTTTTT.